This T cell receptor (beta chain) was recovered during a study of T cells after yellow fever vaccination. Study at large: Libraries from low-cell-number fractions were prepared with the SMART-Seq v4 Ultra Low Input RNA kit. Study observations and caveats: In post-booster samples, most primary-vaccination clones reappeared (about 97% CD4, 70% to 90% CD8).

CDR3 length: 13 residues. J gave up 10 bases and V 6 bases, and 5 bases lay outside the gene matches. Germline V CDR1 and CDR2: ENHRY, SYGVKD. A single record per CDR3 protein comes from TCRdb applying MiXCR to the 5' RACE reads. Of some 350,000 distinct CDR3 sequences listed, more than 8.5% are singletons. There are many counts of this clonotype. What it binds is unknown. This TCR derives from a man aged 18 to 30 who received the YFV17D yellow fever vaccine. The specimen comprised PBMCs, sampled on the day of the first yellow fever vaccination. The chain uses TRBV10-3 and TRBJ1-6; TRBD1 agrees at 8 bases. The DNA of the CDR3 is TGTGCCATCAGGGACAGGGTTGAATCACCCCTCCACTTT. Its protein product is CAIRDRVESPLHF.